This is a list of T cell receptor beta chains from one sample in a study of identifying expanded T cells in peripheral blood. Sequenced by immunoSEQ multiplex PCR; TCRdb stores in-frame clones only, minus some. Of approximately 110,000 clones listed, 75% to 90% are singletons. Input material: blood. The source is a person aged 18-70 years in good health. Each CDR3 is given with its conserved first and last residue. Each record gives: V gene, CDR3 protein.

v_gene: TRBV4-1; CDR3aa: CASSQDEEGLSGELFF
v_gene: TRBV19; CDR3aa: CASKHNRGGQPQHF
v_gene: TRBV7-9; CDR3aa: CASSFRTGSAGELFF
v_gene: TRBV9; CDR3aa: CASSAGGGATETQYF
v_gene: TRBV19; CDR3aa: CASSTGGRSRMYTF
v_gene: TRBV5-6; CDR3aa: CASSRSWGASYEQYF
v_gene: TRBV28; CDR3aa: CASSSVLGGSGIYEQYF
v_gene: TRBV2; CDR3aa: CASSNGGPLSYEQYF
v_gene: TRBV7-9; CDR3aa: CASSLGASEAFF
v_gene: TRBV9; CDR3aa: CASSGTGTDVSYYGYTF
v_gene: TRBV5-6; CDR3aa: CASSLGGGGTYNEQFF
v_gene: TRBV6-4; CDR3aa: CASSDGGGGSYNEQFF
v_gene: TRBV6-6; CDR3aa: CASSWTGPGDQPQHF
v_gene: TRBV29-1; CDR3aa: CSVTTGSYNRYF
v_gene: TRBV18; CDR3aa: CASSPPPGRSGNTIYF
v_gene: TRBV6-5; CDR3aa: CASSYRPFNEQFF
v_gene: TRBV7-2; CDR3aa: CASSHTPDTQYF
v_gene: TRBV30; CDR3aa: CAWNRAGQPQHF
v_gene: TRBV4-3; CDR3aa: CASSQPSRGSDTQYF
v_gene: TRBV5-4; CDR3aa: CASSQRPIYDEQYF
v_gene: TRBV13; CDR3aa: CASSSYSTLAKNIQYF
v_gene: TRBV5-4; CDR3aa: CASSVSGRVEQYF
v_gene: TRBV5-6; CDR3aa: CASSFFSYEQYF
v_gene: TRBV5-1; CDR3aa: CASSLEPGQGVYGYTF
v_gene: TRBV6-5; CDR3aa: CASSYTGGGPYEQYF
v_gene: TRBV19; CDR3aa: CASSIGGERTRPHEQYF
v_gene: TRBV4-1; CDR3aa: CASSQVPSSTDTQYF
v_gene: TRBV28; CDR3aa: CASRRTGATSGANVLTF
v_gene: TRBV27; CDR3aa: CASSIGQGWFDEQFF
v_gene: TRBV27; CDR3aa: CASSLAAEFYGYTF
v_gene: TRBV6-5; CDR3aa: CASRGGGSHEQYF
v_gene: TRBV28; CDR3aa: CASSLQGRGANQPQHF
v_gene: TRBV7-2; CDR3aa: CASSLSAGGTETQYF
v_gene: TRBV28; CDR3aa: CASSLLYPATNTEAFF
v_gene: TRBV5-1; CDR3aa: CASSVGQGAIFNEKLFF
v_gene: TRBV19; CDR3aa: CASSIDGVSFYEQYF
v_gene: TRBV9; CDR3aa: CASSDEAWTSQIYNSPLHF
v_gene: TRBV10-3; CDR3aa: CAISGTSDTQYF
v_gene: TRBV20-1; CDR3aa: CSAYYNEQFF
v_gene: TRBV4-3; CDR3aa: CASSQGTGAKNIQYF